Listed below are T cell receptor beta chains from one sample, sequenced in a study of cytomegalovirus exposure and HLA in healthy donors. Data came from immunoSEQ multiplex PCR; TCRdb stores just in-frame clones and leaves some out. Its table records over 55,000 clones. Sequencing was carried out using PBMCs. The receptor set was obtained from a boy younger than 18 in good health and CMV-seronegative. The CDR3 runs from the conserved cysteine through the conserved F or W. D genes are given only for firm matches.

v_call	j_call	d_call	cdr3_nt	cdr3_aa
TRBV29-1	TRBJ1-1	NA	TGCAGCGTCGCCTCCTCGCTGGGACTAGGGACTGAAGCTTTCTTT	CSVASSLGLGTEAFF
TRBV9	TRBJ2-1	TRBD1	TGTGCCAGCAGCGTAGAGACAGGGTCATTAGATGAGCAGTTCTTC	CASSVETGSLDEQFF
TRBV2	TRBJ1-1	NA	TGTGCCAGCAGTAAAATGGGGGACAAAGCTTTTGAGGATGGCACTGAAGCTTTCTTT	CASSKMGDKAFEDGTEAFF
TRBV9	TRBJ2-1	NA	TGTGCCAGCAGCGCCACCATTCGGTATGGCAATGAGCAGTTCTTC	CASSATIRYGNEQFF
TRBV7-6	TRBJ1-3	NA	TGTGCCAGCAGCTCACCAGGGAGGTCAGGAAACACCATATATTTT	CASSSPGRSGNTIYF
TRBV30	TRBJ1-6	NA	TGTGCCTGGAGTCCGGGACTTCTAAATAATTCACCCCTCCACTTT	CAWSPGLLNNSPLHF
TRBV7-8	TRBJ1-1	NA	TGTGCCAGCAGCTCGCCCATTCGTGGGGGGATATGGGACACTGAAGCTTTCTTT	CASSSPIRGGIWDTEAFF
TRBV5-1	TRBJ2-1	NA	TGCGCCAGCAGCTTGGGGACTGCCTTACCAAACAATGAGCAGTTCTTC	CASSLGTALPNNEQFF
TRBV18	TRBJ2-3	NA	TGTGCCAGCTCACCGACATCCAGCACAGATACGCAGTATTTT	CASSPTSSTDTQYF
TRBV5-4	TRBJ1-1	TRBD1	TGTGCCAGCAACACAGGGGCTACTGAAGCTTTCTTT	CASNTGATEAFF
TRBV5-1	TRBJ1-6	TRBD1	TGCGCCAGCAGACCCGGGACAGGGAATTCACCCCTCCACTTT	CASRPGTGNSPLHF
TRBV2	TRBJ2-7	NA	TGTGCCAGCAGTGAGGGGGGAGCAGGTACCTACGAGCAGTACTTC	CASSEGGAGTYEQYF
TRBV2	TRBJ2-1	TRBD2	TGTGCCAGCAGGACTAGCGGGGGGGCTCTGTCCAGTGAGCAGTTCTTC	CASRTSGGALSSEQFF
TRBV2	TRBJ2-1	TRBD2	TGTGCCAGCAGTGGGTATAGCGGGGGTAGCTCCTACAATGAGCAGTTCTTC	CASSGYSGGSSYNEQFF
TRBV6-1	TRBJ2-5	TRBD1	TGTGCCAGCAGTAACAGGGGAGTAGAACAAGAGACCCAGTACTTC	CASSNRGVEQETQYF
TRBV6-5	TRBJ2-7	NA	TGTGCCAGCAGTTACTTCGGGAGCTCCTACGAGCAGTACTTC	CASSYFGSSYEQYF
TRBV30	TRBJ2-1	TRBD1	TGTGCCTGGAGCGTAAGGACGGTGGGAGACAGGGTGAATGAGCAGTTCTTC	CAWSVRTVGDRVNEQFF
TRBV5-1	TRBJ1-2	NA	TGCGCCAGCAGCTTTGGAGACGGGGTAGAGGAGTATGGCTACACCTTC	CASSFGDGVEEYGYTF
TRBV6-1	TRBJ1-4	NA	TGTGCCAGCAGTGAACAACTTAGGGGGAAACTGTTTTTT	CASSEQLRGKLFF
TRBV19	TRBJ1-5	TRBD1	TGTGCCAGTAGTGGTACAGGGGGGGATCAGCCCCAGCATTTT	CASSGTGGDQPQHF
TRBV19	TRBJ1-1	TRBD1	TGTGCCAGTAGTGGAAGACAGGGAACGAACACTGAAGCTTTCTTT	CASSGRQGTNTEAFF
TRBV6-5	TRBJ1-4	NA	TGTGCCAACAACCAAACGACTAATGAAAAACTGTTTTTT	CANNQTTNEKLFF
TRBV4-3	TRBJ1-1	TRBD1	TGCGCCAGCAGACGAACCGACAGGGACACTGAAGCTTTCTTT	CASRRTDRDTEAFF
TRBV5-1	TRBJ2-7	NA	TGCGCCAGCAGCCTGGACAGCCTCTACGAGCAGTACTTC	CASSLDSLYEQYF
TRBV5-1	TRBJ1-2	TRBD1	TGCGCCAGCAGTGAAGGACAGGGTGTCGTAAGCTACACCTTC	CASSEGQGVVSYTF
TRBV11-2	TRBJ1-1	NA	TGTGCCAGCACCCATCGGCGGGGTAAGGACACTGAAGCTTTCTTT	CASTHRRGKDTEAFF
TRBV6-1	TRBJ1-3	NA	TGTGCCAGCAGTGATCAGAGAAACACCATATATTTT	CASSDQRNTIYF
TRBV6-1	TRBJ1-1	TRBD1	TGTGCCAGCAGTATAACAGGGGGCACTGAAGCTTTCTTT	CASSITGGTEAFF
TRBV7-2	TRBJ2-5	NA	TGTGCCAGCAGCTTTCAGGAGACCCAGTACTTC	CASSFQETQYF
TRBV7-8	TRBJ2-7	TRBD2	TGTGCCAGCAGCTTAGCGGGAGGGGAATACGAGCAGTACTTC	CASSLAGGEYEQYF
TRBV5-1	TRBJ2-6	NA	TGCGCCAGCAGCTTCAACAGGGGACTTGGGGCCAACGTCCTGACTTTC	CASSFNRGLGANVLTF